This T cell receptor (beta chain) came from a study of OX40 agonist ivuxolimab in advanced cancers. Comments on this clone: What it binds is unknown.

V lost 2 bases and J 4 bases, leaving 12 bases between the germline ends. This CDR3 is built from 15 residues. Germline V gives CDR1 SEHNR, CDR2 FQNEAQ (reference sequence). Assay used: immunoSEQ multiplex PCR; TCRdb lists only in-frame clones, some missing. The table has approximately 52,000 clones, roughly 83% seen once. Overall study findings and caveats: There was clonal expansion of CD4+ and CD8+ blood T cells by week 6 at 0.1 to 3.0 mg/kg. On average, a greater number of expanded clones characterised CD8+ T cells relative to CD4+. Nonresponders included some who also had low normalized T-cell clonal expansion.

The sequence was collected from an adult with an advanced solid tumor such as melanoma, head and neck, liver or kidney cancer. The V call is TRBV7-9, the J call TRBJ1-3; D remains unclear. The starting material was CD4+ or CD8+ T cells sorted from blood, obtained in a trial of the OX40 agonist ivuxolimab. The CDR3 bases are TGTGCCAGCAGCTTACCCCCTCGGCAGGGAAACACCATATATTTT. This codes for CASSLPPRQGNTIYF.